This TCR beta chain was identified during a study of blood T cell repertoires in COVID-19. As for the study in general: Donors in the United States, Italy and Spain gave samples during acute or convalescent COVID-19.

This CDR3 spans 11 amino acids. The V and J ends lost 5 bases and 10 bases respectively, with 9 bases between them. Looked up from germline, CDR1 is LNHDA and CDR2 is SQIVND (reference sequence). Original processing notes: Estimated nucleated cell counts came from reference gene primer amplification. This table comes from immunoSEQ multiplex PCR, and its TCRdb copy is limited to in-frame clones, with some not included. D and trimming come from the DNA, and the V and J calls and clone size come from that table. The data hold approximately 220,000 clones, with 80% to 90% observed a single time. The rearrangement joins TRBV19 to TRBJ2-1; no firm D call. The sample consisted of PBMCs or T cells enriched from blood (not recorded which). This sequence originates from a young man who had recovered from COVID-19. The CDR3 coding sequence is TGTGCCAGTAGTCCCGGTTGGGAGCAGTTCTTC. Amino acid sequence: CASSPGWEQFF.